The T cell receptor beta chain described here comes from a study of regulatory T cells in long-lasting Graves disease. As for time point: newly diagnosed GD, antithyroid drugs for less than 3 months. The TCR library was prepared using RNA isolated from PBMCs. This clonotype was counted many times. With iRepertoire HTBI primers and Arm-PCR of CDR3 regions, TCR beta libraries were built. TCRdb recomputed calls from the multiplex PCR reads with MiXCR, one row per CDR3 protein. The data show about 200,000 distinct CDR3 sequences, roughly a fifth seen once. Germline trimming cut 2 bases from V and 5 bases from J; bases unmatched to any gene: 7. Germline assignment: CDR1 SGHRS and CDR2 YFSETQ. This CDR3 spans 16 amino acids. In addition, the sample was reused for a study of T cells in Graves' hyperthyroidism and ophthalmopathy.

Specimen: peripheral blood mononuclear cells (PBMCs), collected at new diagnosis, from a patient treated with antithyroid drugs. The TCR originated in a woman aged 25 to 39 with Graves disease. The rearrangement links TRBV5-1 to TRBJ1-1; 12 nucleotides agree with TRBD1. DNA for the CDR3: TGCGCCAGCAGCTTCCGGGACAGGGGGCTGGGGACTGAAGCTTTCTTT. Translating gives CASSFRDRGLGTEAFF. The full variable domain, completed using reference TRBV5-1 and TRBJ1-1, is KAGVTQTPRYLIKTRGQQVTLSCSPISGHRSVSWYQQTPGQGLQFLFEYFSETQRNKGNFPGRFSGRQFSNSRSEMNVSTLELGDSALYLCASSFRDRGLGTEAFFGQGTRLTVV.